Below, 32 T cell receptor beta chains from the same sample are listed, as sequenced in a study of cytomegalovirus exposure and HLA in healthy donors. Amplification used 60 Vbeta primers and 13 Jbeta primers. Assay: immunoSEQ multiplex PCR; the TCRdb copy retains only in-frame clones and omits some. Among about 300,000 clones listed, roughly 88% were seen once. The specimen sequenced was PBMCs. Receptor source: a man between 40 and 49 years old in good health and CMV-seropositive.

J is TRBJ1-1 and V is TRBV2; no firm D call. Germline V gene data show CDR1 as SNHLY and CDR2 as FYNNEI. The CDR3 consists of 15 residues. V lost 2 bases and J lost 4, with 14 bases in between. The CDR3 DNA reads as TGTGCCAGCAGTGAATCTCCCTTCGTTAGCACTGAAGCTTTCTTT. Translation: CASSESPFVSTEAFF. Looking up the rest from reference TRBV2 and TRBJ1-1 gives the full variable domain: EPEVTQTPSHQVTQMGQEVILRCVPISNHLYFYWYRQILGQKVEFLVSFYNNEISEKSEIFDDQFSVERPDGSNFTLKIRSTKLEDSAMYFCASSESPFVSTEAFFGQGTRLTVV.

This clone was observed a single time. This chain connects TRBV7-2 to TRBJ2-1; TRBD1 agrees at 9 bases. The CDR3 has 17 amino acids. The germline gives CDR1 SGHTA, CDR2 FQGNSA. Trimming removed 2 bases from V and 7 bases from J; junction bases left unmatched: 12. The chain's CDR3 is CASSLFTGGAEGNEQFF. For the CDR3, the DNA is TGTGCCAGCAGCTTATTTACAGGGGGCGCGGAGGGGAATGAGCAGTTCTTC.

The CDR3 region is CASSLVLGTTTHEQFF. DNA for the CDR3: TGTGCCAGCAGTTTAGTGTTGGGGACTACCACCCATGAGCAGTTCTTC. The rearrangement links TRBV27 to TRBJ2-1, with 7 bases lining up with TRBD2. Germline values: CDR1 MNHEY, CDR2 SMNVEV (reference sequence). Losses at the gene ends were 2 bases for V and 8 bases for J; bases not matched to a gene: 12. The CDR3 contains 16 residues.

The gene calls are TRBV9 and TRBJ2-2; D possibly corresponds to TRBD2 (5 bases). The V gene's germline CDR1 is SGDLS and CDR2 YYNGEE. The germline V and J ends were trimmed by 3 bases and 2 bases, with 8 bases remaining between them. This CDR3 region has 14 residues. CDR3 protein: CASSEPSNTGELFF. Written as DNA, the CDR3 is TGTGCCAGCAGCGAACCTAGCAACACCGGGGAGCTGTTTTTT. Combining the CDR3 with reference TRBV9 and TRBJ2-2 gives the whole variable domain DSGVTQTPKHLITATGQRVTLRCSPRSGDLSVYWYQQSLDQGLQFLIQYYNGEERAKGNILERFSAQQFPDLHSELNLSSLELGDSALYFCASSEPSNTGELFFGEGSRLTVL.

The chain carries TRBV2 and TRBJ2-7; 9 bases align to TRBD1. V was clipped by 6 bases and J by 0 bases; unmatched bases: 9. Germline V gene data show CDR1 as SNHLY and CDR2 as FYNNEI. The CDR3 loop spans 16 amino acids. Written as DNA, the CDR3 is TGTGCCAGCAGCTTCCTACAGGGGGCCAGCTCCTACGAGCAGTACTTC. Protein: CASSFLQGASSYEQYF.

The CDR3 loop reads CASSLALGQSPYNEQFF. In DNA form, the CDR3 reads TGTGCCAGCAGCTTAGCGCTGGGACAGTCCCCCTACAATGAGCAGTTCTTC. The V call is TRBV7-2, the J call TRBJ2-1, with 7 bases matching TRBD1. The V segment lost 0 bases and the J segment 2 bases; nucleotides outside the gene matches: 7. This CDR3 is 17 amino acids long. Germline CDR1 SGHTA, CDR2 FQGNSA.

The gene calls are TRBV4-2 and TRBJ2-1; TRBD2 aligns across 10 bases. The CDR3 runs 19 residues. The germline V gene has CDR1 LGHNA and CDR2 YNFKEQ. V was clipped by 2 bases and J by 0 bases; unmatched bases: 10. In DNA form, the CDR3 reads TGTGCCAGCAGCCAAAGCTCGACTAGCGGGTATAGCTCCTACAATGAGCAGTTCTTC. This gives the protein CASSQSSTSGYSSYNEQFF.

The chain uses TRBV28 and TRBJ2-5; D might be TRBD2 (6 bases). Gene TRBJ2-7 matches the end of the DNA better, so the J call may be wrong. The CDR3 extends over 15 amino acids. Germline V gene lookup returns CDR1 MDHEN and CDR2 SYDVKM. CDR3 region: CASSSLAGPAYEQYF. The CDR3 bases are TGTGCCAGCAGTTCCCTTGCGGGACCCGCCTACGAGCAGTACTTC.

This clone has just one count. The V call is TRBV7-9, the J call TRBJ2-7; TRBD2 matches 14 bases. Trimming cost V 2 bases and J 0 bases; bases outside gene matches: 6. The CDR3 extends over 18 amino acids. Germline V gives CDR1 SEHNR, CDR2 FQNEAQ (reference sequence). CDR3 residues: CASSLPRTSGRTSYEQYF. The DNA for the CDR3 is TGTGCCAGCAGCTTACCCCGGACTAGCGGGAGGACCTCCTACGAGCAGTACTTC.

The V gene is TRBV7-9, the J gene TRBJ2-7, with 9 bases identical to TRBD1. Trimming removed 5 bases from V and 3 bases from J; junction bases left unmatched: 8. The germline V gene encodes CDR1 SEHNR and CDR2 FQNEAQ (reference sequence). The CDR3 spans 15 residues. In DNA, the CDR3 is TGTGCCAGCAGCCCCCTAGGGACAGGGAACTACGAGCAGTACTTC. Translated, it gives CASSPLGTGNYEQYF.

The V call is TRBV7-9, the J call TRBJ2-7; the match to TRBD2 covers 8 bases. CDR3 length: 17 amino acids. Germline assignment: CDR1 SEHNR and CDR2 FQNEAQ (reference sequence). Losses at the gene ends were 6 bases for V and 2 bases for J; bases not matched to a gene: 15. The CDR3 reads CASSWTPGTSPTYEQYF. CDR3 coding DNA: TGTGCCAGCAGTTGGACTCCCGGGACTAGTCCCACCTACGAGCAGTACTTC.

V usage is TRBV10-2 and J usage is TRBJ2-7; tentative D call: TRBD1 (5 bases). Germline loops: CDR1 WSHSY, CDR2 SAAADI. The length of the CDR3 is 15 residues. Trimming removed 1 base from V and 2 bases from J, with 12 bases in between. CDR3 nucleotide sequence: TGCGCCAGCAGTGAGTTTGGCAGGGTCACCTACGAGCAGTACTTC. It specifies CASSEFGRVTYEQYF.

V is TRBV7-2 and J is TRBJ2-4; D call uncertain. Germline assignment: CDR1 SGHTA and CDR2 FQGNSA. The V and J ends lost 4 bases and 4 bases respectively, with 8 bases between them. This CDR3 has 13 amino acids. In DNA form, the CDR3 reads TGTGCCAGCAGCTCGCAGTCGAAAAACATTCAGTACTTC. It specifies CASSSQSKNIQYF.

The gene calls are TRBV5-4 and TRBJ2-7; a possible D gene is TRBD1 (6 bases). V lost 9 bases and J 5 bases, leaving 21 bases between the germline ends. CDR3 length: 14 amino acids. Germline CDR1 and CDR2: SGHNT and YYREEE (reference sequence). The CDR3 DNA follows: TGTGCCAACTCAGGACAGCCTTTACCCCACGAGCAGTACTTC. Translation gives CANSGQPLPHEQYF.

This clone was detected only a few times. The DNA for the CDR3 is TGTGCCAGCAGCGTGAGACTAGCGGATCGTCGGACCGGGGAGCTGTTTTTT. Protein: CASSVRLADRRTGELFF. The gene calls are TRBV5-5 and TRBJ2-2, with 9 bases aligning to TRBD2. J gave up 5 bases and V 4 bases, and 12 bases lay outside the gene matches. Germline assignment: CDR1 SGHKS and CDR2 YYEKEE (reference sequence). This CDR3 spans 17 amino acids.

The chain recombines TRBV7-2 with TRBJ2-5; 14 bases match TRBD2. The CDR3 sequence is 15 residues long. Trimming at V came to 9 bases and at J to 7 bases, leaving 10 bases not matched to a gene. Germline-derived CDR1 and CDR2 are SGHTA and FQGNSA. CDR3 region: CASRPGLAGALTQYF. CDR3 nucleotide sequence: TGTGCCAGTCGACCGGGACTAGCGGGAGCGTTGACCCAGTACTTC.

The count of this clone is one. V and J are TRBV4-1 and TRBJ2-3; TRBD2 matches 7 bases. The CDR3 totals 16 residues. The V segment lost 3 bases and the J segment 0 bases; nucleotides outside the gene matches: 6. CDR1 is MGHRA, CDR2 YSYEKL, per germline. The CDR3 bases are TGCGCCAGCAGCCACCAAGCGGGAACTAGCACAGATACGCAGTATTTT. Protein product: CASSHQAGTSTDTQYF.

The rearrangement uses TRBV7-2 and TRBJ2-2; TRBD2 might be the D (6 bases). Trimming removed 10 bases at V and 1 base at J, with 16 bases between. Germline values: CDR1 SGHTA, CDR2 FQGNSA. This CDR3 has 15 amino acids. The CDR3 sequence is CATSTGSMNTGELFF. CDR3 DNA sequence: TGTGCCACCTCTACCGGGAGTATGAACACCGGGGAGCTGTTTTTT.

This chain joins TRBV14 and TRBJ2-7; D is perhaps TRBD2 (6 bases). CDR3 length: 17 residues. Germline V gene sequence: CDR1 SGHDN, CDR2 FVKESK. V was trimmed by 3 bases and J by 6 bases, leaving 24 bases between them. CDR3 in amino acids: CASSQAAGKGVASEQYF. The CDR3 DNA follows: TGTGCCAGCAGCCAGGCGGCGGGGAAAGGGGTAGCCTCCGAGCAGTACTTC.

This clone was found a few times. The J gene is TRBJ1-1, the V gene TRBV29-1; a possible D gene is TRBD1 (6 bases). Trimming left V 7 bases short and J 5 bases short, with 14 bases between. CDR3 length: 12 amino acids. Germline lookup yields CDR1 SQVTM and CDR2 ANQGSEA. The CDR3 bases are TGCAGCGGACAACAGGGACGGACTGAAGCTTTCTTT. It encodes CSGQQGRTEAFF.

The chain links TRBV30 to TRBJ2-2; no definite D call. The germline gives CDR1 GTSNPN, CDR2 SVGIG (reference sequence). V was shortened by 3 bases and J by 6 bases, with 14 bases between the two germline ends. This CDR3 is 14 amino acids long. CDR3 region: CAWRSVSSPGELFF. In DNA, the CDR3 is TGTGCCTGGAGGTCGGTTTCCTCACCCGGGGAGCTGTTTTTT.

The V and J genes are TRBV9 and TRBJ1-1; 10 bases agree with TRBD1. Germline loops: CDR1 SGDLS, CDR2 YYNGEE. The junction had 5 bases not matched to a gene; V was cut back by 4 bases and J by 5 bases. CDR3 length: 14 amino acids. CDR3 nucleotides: TGTGCCAGCAGCTCTCCGGGACAGGGGACTGAAGCTTTCTTT. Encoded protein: CASSSPGQGTEAFF.

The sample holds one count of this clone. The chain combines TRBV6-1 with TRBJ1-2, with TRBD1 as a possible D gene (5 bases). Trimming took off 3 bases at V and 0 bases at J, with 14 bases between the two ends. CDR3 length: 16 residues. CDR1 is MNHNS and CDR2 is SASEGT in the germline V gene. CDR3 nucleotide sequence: TGTGCCAGCAGTGACCGGGGGAGCACTACTAACTATGGCTACACCTTC. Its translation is CASSDRGSTTNYGYTF.

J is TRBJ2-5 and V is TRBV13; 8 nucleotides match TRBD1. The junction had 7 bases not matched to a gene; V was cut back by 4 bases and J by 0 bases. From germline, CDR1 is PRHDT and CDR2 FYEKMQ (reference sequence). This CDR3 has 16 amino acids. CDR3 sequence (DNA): TGTGCCAGCAGCTACAGGACAGGGATGGACCAAGAGACCCAGTACTTC. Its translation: CASSYRTGMDQETQYF. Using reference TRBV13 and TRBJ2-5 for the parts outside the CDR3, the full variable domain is AAGVIQSPRHLIKEKRETATLKCYPIPRHDTVYWYQQGPGQDPQFLISFYEKMQSDKGSIPDRFSAQQFSDYHSELNMSSLELGDSALYFCASSYRTGMDQETQYFGPGTRLLVL.

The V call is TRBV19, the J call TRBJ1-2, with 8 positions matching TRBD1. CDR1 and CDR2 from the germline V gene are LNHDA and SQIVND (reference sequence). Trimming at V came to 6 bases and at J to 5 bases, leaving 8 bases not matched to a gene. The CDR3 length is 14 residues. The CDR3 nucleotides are TGTGCCAGTAGCCAGACAGGGGAGCTTTATGGCTACACCTTC. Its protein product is CASSQTGELYGYTF.

CDR3 sequence: CASSLDGQETQYF. CDR3 coding DNA: TGCGCCAGCAGCTTGGACGGCCAAGAGACCCAGTACTTC. This chain connects TRBV5-1 to TRBJ2-5; no clear D. Germline V gene data show CDR1 as SGHRS and CDR2 as YFSETQ. This CDR3 is 13 amino acids long. Deletions cut 0 bases from V and 1 base from J, with 4 bases between.

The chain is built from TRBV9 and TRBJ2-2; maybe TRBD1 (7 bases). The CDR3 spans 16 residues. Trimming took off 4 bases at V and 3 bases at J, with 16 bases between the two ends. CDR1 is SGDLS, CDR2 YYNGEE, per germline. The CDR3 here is CASSFAGGSDTGELFF. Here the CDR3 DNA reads TGTGCCAGCAGCTTCGCAGGGGGGAGCGACACCGGGGAGCTGTTTTTT.

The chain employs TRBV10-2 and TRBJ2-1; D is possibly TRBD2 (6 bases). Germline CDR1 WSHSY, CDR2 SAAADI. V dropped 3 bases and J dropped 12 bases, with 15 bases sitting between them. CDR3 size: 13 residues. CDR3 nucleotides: TGCGCCAGCAGTGACCCCGGGAGCCCGGGGCAGTTCTTC. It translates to CASSDPGSPGQFF.

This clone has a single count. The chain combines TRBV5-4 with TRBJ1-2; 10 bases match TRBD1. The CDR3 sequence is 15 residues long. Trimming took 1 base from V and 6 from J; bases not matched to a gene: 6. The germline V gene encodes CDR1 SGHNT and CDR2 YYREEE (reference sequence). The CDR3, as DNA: TGTGCCAGCAGCTTGAGGACAGGGGGAACTCATGGCTACACCTTC. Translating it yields CASSLRTGGTHGYTF.

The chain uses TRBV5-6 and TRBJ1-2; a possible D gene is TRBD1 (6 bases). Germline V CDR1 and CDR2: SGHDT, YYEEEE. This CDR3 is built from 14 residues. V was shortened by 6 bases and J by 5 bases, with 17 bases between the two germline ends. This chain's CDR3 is CASTKNRVRYGYTF. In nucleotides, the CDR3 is TGTGCCAGCACCAAGAACAGGGTTCGTTATGGCTACACCTTC.

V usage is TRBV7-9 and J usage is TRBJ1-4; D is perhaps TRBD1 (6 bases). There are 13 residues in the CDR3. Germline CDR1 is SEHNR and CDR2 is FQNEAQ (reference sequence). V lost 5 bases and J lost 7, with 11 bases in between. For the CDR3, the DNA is TGTGCCAGCAGCCGGGGGGCCGCTGAAAAACTGTTTTTT. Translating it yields CASSRGAAEKLFF.

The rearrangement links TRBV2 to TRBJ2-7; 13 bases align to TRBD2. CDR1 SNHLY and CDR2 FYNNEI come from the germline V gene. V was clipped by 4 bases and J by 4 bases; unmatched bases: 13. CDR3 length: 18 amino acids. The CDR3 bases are TGTGCCAGCAGTGGCCCACTAGCGGGAGGGCTTTCTTCTTACGAGCAGTACTTC. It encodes CASSGPLAGGLSSYEQYF.